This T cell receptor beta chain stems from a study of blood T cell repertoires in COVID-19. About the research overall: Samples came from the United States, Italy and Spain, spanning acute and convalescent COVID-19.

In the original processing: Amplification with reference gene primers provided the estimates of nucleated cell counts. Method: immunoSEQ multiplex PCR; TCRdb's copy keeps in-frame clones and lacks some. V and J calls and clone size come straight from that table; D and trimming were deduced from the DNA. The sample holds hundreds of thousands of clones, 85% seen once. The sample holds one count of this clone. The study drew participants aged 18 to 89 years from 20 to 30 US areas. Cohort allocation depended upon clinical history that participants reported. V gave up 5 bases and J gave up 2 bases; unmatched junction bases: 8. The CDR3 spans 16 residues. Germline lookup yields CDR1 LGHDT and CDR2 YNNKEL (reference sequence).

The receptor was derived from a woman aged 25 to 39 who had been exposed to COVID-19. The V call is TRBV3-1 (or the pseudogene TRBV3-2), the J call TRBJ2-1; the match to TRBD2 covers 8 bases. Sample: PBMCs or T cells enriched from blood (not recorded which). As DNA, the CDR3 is TGTGCCAGCAGCACAGGACGGACTAGCCCCTACAATGAGCAGTTCTTC. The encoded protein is CASSTGRTSPYNEQFF.